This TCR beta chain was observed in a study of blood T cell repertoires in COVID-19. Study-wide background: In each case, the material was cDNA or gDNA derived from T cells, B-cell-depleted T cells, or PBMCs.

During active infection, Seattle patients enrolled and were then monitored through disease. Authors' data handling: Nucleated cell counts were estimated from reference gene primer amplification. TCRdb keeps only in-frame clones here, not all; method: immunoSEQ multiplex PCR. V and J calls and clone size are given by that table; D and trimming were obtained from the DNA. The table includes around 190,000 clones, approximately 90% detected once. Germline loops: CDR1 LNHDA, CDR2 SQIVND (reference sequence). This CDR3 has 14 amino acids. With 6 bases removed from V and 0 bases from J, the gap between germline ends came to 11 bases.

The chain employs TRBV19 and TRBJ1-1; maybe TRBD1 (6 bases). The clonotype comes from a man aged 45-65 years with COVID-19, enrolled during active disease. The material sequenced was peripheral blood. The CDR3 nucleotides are TGTGCCAGTAGGTACAGGGCTGTGAACACTGAAGCTTTCTTT. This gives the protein CASRYRAVNTEAFF.